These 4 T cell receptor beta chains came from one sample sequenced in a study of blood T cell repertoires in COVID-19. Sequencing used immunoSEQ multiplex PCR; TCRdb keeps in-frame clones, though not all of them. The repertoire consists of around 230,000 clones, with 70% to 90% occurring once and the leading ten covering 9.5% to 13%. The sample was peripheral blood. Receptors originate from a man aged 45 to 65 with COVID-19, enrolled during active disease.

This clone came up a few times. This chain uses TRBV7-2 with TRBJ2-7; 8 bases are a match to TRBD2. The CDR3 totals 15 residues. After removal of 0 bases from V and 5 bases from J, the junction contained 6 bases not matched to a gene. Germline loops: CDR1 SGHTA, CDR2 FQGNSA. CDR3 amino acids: CASSLAAGGANEQYF. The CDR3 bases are TGTGCCAGCAGCTTAGCGGCCGGGGGGGCCAACGAGCAGTACTTC.

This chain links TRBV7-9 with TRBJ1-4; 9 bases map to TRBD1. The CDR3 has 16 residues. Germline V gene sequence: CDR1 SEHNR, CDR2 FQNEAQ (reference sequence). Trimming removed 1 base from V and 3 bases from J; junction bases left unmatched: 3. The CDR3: CASSLEGQGSNEKLFF. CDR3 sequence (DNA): TGTGCCAGCAGCTTAGAGGGACAGGGATCTAATGAAAAACTGTTTTTT. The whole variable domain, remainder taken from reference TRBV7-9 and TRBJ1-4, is DTGVSQNPRHKITKRGQNVTFRCDPISEHNRLYWYRQTLGQGPEFLTYFQNEAQLEKSRLLSDRFSAERPKGSFSTLEIQRTEQGDSAMYLCASSLEGQGSNEKLFFGSGTQLSVL.

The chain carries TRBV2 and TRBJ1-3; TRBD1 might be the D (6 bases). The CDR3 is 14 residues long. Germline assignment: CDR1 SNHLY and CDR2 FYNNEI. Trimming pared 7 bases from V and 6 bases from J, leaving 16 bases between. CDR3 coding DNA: TGTGCCAGCATCATACAGGGAATTGAAAACACCATATATTTT. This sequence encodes CASIIQGIENTIYF.

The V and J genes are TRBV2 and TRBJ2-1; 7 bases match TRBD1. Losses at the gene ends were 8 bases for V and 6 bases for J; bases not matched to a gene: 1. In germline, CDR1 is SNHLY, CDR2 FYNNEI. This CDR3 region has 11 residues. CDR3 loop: CASRDSNEQFF. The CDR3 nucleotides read TGTGCCAGCCGGGACAGCAATGAGCAGTTCTTC. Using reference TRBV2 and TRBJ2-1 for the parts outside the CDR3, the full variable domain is EPEVTQTPSHQVTQMGQEVILRCVPISNHLYFYWYRQILGQKVEFLVSFYNNEISEKSEIFDDQFSVERPDGSNFTLKIRSTKLEDSAMYFCASRDSNEQFFGPGTRLTVL.